This TCR beta chain was sequenced for a study of T cell repertoires in cytomegalovirus infection. Trimming removed 5 bases from V and 0 bases from J; junction bases left unmatched: 12. This CDR3 spans 17 amino acids. Germline assignment: CDR1 DFQATT and CDR2 SNEGSKA (reference sequence). A single record per CDR3 protein comes from TCRdb applying MiXCR to the reads. Among roughly 250,000 distinct CDR3 sequences, 22% were seen once, and the ten largest hold 18%. The sample was CD8+ T cells from PBMCs. This clonotype was obtained from a human donor in good health (CMV status not recorded). Some clones in this sample may be carry-over from other donors' samples. The chain employs TRBV20-1 and TRBJ2-7; 11 bases map to TRBD2. CDR3 in DNA: TGCAGTGCTCACGGGGTGACTAGCGGGGACCTCTCCTACGAGCAGTACTTC. Amino acid sequence: CSAHGVTSGDLSYEQYF.